Listed here are 4 T cell receptor beta chains from one sample, sequenced in a study of regulatory T cells in long-lasting Graves disease. The authors built TCR beta libraries using iRepertoire HTBI primers and Arm-PCR of CDR3 regions. TCRdb independently ran MiXCR on the multiplex PCR reads; one entry per CDR3 protein. The sample consists of 400,000 to 500,000 distinct CDR3 sequences, approximately 14% of them appearing once. Indicated time point: newly diagnosed GD, antithyroid drugs for less than 3 months. Extracted PBMC RNA gave rise to the TCR library. This sample also belongs to another study, concerning T cells in Graves' hyperthyroidism and ophthalmopathy.

Sequences were derived from peripheral blood mononuclear cells (PBMCs), sampled at new diagnosis, from a patient treated with antithyroid drugs. The receptors come from a woman aged 45-65 years with Graves disease.

This clonotype was seen a few times. V and J are TRBV7-9 and TRBJ1-2; no clear D. Trimming cost V 1 base and J 6 bases, with 12 bases left between them. Germline V gene sequence: CDR1 SEHNR, CDR2 FQNEAQ (reference sequence). The CDR3 totals 14 residues. DNA for the CDR3: TGTGCCAGCAGCTTAGGTCACAGATCCGATGGCTACACCTTC. Translation gives CASSLGHRSDGYTF.

With respect to this clonotype: Because it lacks the conserved phenylalanine or tryptophan at the end, this CDR3 is likely a read error. V usage is TRBV30 and J usage is TRBJ2-7; D remains unclear. Trimming removed 3 bases from V and 3 bases from J, with 6 bases in between. The CDR3 consists of 11 residues. Germline V lookup: CDR1 GTSNPN, CDR2 SVGIG (reference sequence). The CDR3 sequence: CAWSENYEQYI. The CDR3 DNA reads TGTGCCTGGAGCGAAAACTACGAGCAGTACATC.

This rearrangement joins TRBV6-1 to TRBJ2-7, with 8 bases fitting TRBD2. This CDR3 has 14 amino acids. Germline loops: CDR1 MNHNS, CDR2 SASEGT. The V segment lost 7 bases and the J segment 1 base; nucleotides outside the gene matches: 6. CDR3 sequence (DNA): TGTGCCAGCAAATGGGGACTAGGGTCCTACGAGCAGTACTTC. Encoded protein: CASKWGLGSYEQYF.

Only a few counts were recorded for this clonotype. The chain recombines TRBV5-4 with TRBJ2-1; 7 bases match TRBD2. The J segment lost 8 bases and the V segment lost 4 bases, leaving 12 bases of the junction unmatched. The length of the CDR3 is 15 residues. Per germline, CDR1 SGHNT and CDR2 YYREEE (reference sequence). For the CDR3, the DNA is TGTGCCAGCAGCCCGAGGGGACTAAGGCCCGATGAGCAGTTCTTC. This sequence encodes CASSPRGLRPDEQFF.